This TCR beta chain appears in the sequencing data of a study of response to subunit inactivated influenza vaccine (dated 2018 in TCRdb). Regarding the study in general: Deep quantitative profiling of the T cell receptor repertoire was used in the study to follow responses to a trivalent subunit inactivated influenza vaccine. Broad study findings and their caveats: The authors proposed that each seasonal influenza vaccination may bring in only a limited number of new T cells.

Its CDR3 holds 15 amino acids, cysteine through phenylalanine. Only the CDR3 portion is preserved as DNA: 45 bases, with reading frame beginning at the first base. Ends trimmed: V by 6 bases, J by 7 bases; bases unmatched to a gene: 9. Library prep was done by RT-PCR. The listed sequencing device is Illumina HiSeq 2500. Starting from the raw public reads, TCRdb applied fastp trimming at Q25, assembled clones with MiXCR and retained in-frame beta chains. One record per CDR3 amino acid sequence lists the most common genes and DNA. The sample yields some 550,000 distinct CDR3 sequences; under 30% were counted once. The ten largest clones add up to approximately 3% of the sample. Many counts were recorded for this clonotype. What this receptor recognizes is not known. Per-nucleotide qualities are absent, and no much larger clonotype sits a single base away. Separately, the same data were catalogued under a study of T cells expressing NK-cell markers. The second investigation adds: TCR beta cDNA libraries were prepared using 5'RACE template switching, which introduced a universal primer site and unique molecular identifiers. TCR beta-chain repertoires were profiled in sorted CD3+CD56+NKG2C+, CD3+CD56+NKG2C- and CD3+CD56-NKG2C+ T-cell subsets from fewer than 10 donors. Seven of the eight sequenced donors were HCMV-seropositive and one was HCMV-seronegative. In several experiments an anti-gammadeltaTCR antibody was added to restrict sorting to alphabetaTCR-expressing T cells. In several donors, the dominant CD3+CD56+NKG2C+ clonotypes were found to rank among the top 10 CD8+ clonotypes and to make up about 1.0-7.0% of CD8+ T cells. Those dominant clonotypes were again the most abundant among CD3+CD56-NKG2C+ cells in a handful of donors, at roughly 28.3-60.1%. Whether the expanded NKG2C-expressing T cell clones were specific for HCMV antigens was left unclear. The eight sequenced donors were randomly selected healthy volunteers, three men and five women. To determine HCMV serostatus, a commercial ELISA kit was used to detect HCMV-specific IgG in serum. Ficoll density gradient centrifugation was used to isolate peripheral blood mononuclear cells from blood. Using Miltenyi isolation kits, CD4+ and CD8+ T cells were isolated from PBMC through magnetic immunoseparation. cDNA synthesis was primed from the TCR beta constant segment, followed by two successive PCR amplification steps. Libraries were sequenced as 2 x 150 bp reads on Illumina HiSeq 2000/2500, MiSeq or NextSeq. MIGEC was used to demultiplex reads and group the reads by UMI, and MiTCR was used to assemble and quantify clonotypes. Only TCR cDNA sequences supported by at least two reads were kept to exclude erroneous sequences. The tcR package was used for downstream repertoire analysis, and clonotypes were matched between fractions using CDR3 nucleotide sequence together with V segment. VDJmatch was used to annotate antigen specificity against VDJdb, with one amino acid substitution in CDR3 allowed.

Specimen: CD4+ T cells sorted from PBMCs, collected 12 days after vaccination. This TCR came from a man aged 45-65 years who received an inactivated influenza vaccine. Donor details come from another sample of the same person, matched by shared clones. This chain is built from TRBV12-3 or TRBV12-4 and TRBJ1-6, and 7 junction bases match TRBD1. The CDR3 region: CASSPTGFANSPLHF. The DNA sequence reads TGTGCCAGCAGCCCGACAGGGTTTGCCAATTCACCCCTCCACTTT.